The 8 T cell receptor beta chains reported below all come from one sample, sequenced in a study of CD8+ T cells in alopecia areata. RNA was isolated and reverse transcribed to cDNA, the sequencing template. Clones were sequenced by immunoSEQ multiplex PCR, and TCRdb holds only the in-frame ones, with some missing. Recorded here are around 290,000 clones, with no singletons, and the ten leading clones hold 1.2%. Pooled cutaneous lymph node cells were sorted using CD4, CD8alpha, NKG2D, NKG2ACE and other markers. Sequencing used CD4+ T cells sorted from a lymph node. The receptors come from a C3H/HeJ mouse with alopecia areata. This strain's MHC haplotype is H2-k.

Concerning this clone itself: Genes and germline are mouse. The CDR3 end lies 4 residues beyond the end of the read and is filled in from the germline J gene. Other DNA sequences in the same sample also yield this CDR3. This sequence joins TRBV31 and TRBJ2-1; possibly TRBD2 for D (7 bases). In germline, CDR1 is GKSSPN, CDR2 SITVG. The CDR3 covers 14 residues. The CDR3: CAWSLEGGRAEQFF. The CDR3 bases that were read are TGTGCCTGGAGTCTAGAGGGGGGCAGGGCT.

This clone has a handful of counts. All gene names here are mouse names. The read comes to an end 3 residues before the CDR3 does, leaving the germline J gene to fill in the end. The chain joins TRBV13-3 to TRBJ1-6; 7 bases map to TRBD1. TRBJ1-6 belongs to the ORF category, with a function that is uncertain. Germline trimming cut 2 bases from V and 3 bases from J; bases unmatched to any gene: 8. The CDR3 sequence is 17 residues long. Looked up from germline, CDR1 is NNHDY and CDR2 is SYVADS. The sequenced CDR3 bases are TGTGCCAGCAGTGAAGGCCCCACAGGGGACTATAATTCGCCC. Its protein is CASSEGPTGDYNSP. The entire CDR3 sequence reads CASSEGPTGDYNSPLYF.

This clone was seen more than once but under ten times. Gene names refer to mouse genes. The read finishes 4 residues shy of the CDR3 end, and the germline J gene is used to complete it. This same CDR3 is encoded by further DNA sequences in the sample. This sequence joins TRBV1 and TRBJ2-5; 9 bases agree with TRBD1. Germline CDR1 NSQYPW, CDR2 LRSPGD (reference sequence). The CDR3 length is 14 residues. The DNA read from the CDR3 is TGCACCTGCAGTGCGGACAGGGGATTGGAC. Protein: CTCSADRGLD. In full, the CDR3 is CTCSADRGLDTQYF. Drawing the rest from reference TRBV1 and TRBJ2-5, the complete variable domain is VTLLEQNPRWRLVPRGQAVNLRCILKNSQYPWMSWYQQDLQKQLQWLFTLRSPGDKEVKSLPGADYLATRVTDTELRLQVANMSQGRTLYCTCSADRGLDTQYFGPGTRLLVL.

The sample holds a few counts of this clone. All gene names here are mouse names. The observed sequence ends 4 residues before the CDR3 terminus, with the missing tail filled in from the germline J gene. V gene TRBV19 combines with J gene TRBJ2-2; the match to TRBD2 covers 9 bases. The CDR3 is made up of 16 amino acids. Germline V CDR1 and CDR2: FNHDT, SITEND (reference sequence). The V gene end was trimmed by 4 bases and the J gene end by 1 base; junction bases not matched to a gene: 5. CDR3 residues: CASSPRLGVNTGQLYF. The sequenced part of the CDR3 DNA is TGTGCCAGCAGTCCTCGACTGGGGGTAAACACCGGG.

Details on this clone: Any gene name here is a mouse gene name. The read finishes 4 residues shy of the CDR3 end, and the germline J gene is used to complete it. Other nucleotide sequences from this sample produce the same CDR3. The chain combines TRBV1 with TRBJ2-3; 8 nucleotides line up with TRBD1. CDR1 NSQYPW and CDR2 LRSPGD come from the germline V gene (reference sequence). V lost 0 bases to trimming and J lost 0 bases; unmatched junction nucleotides: 2. There are 16 residues in the CDR3. The CDR3 bases that were read are TGCACCTGCAGTGCAGAGCAGGGGGCGAGTGCAGAA. Its translation is CTCSAEQGASAE. The full-length CDR3 reads as CTCSAEQGASAETLYF.

In the case of this clone: Mouse names are used for the genes. Sequencing ends 4 residues short of the CDR3 end; the germline J gene provides the rest. The same CDR3 arises from other DNA sequences in this sample as well. The genes are TRBV5 and TRBJ2-3; 11 positions match TRBD2. This CDR3 is 14 amino acids long. Germline values: CDR1 LGHNA, CDR2 YNLKQL (reference sequence). V shed 4 bases and J 3 bases; nucleotides not matched to a gene: 0. The CDR3 spells CASSRTGGAETLYF. The part of the CDR3 DNA that was read is TGTGCCAGCAGCCGGACTGGGGGGGCAGAA.

As for this clone: Gene labels here are mouse ones. The read terminates 4 residues ahead of where the CDR3 ends, so the germline J gene completes it. The gene calls are TRBV1 and TRBJ2-3; 10 bases agree with TRBD2. The CDR3 is 15 amino acids. Looked up from germline, CDR1 is NSQYPW and CDR2 is LRSPGD (reference sequence). The V gene end was trimmed by 3 bases and the J gene end by 2 bases; junction bases not matched to a gene: 2. The CDR3: CTCSADWGDAETLYF. The sequenced CDR3 bases are TGCACCTGCAGTGCCGACTGGGGGGATGCAGAA.

A note on this clone: Germline and genes here are mouse. Sequencing ends 3 residues short of the CDR3 end; the germline J gene provides the rest. This chain uses TRBV31 with TRBJ1-6; TRBD1 matches 7 bases. TRBJ1-6 is classed as an ORF, of uncertain function. CDR1 and CDR2 from the germline V gene are GKSSPN and SITVG. This CDR3 is 15 amino acids long. V was clipped by 0 bases and J by 7 bases; unmatched bases: 6. CDR3 amino acids: CAWSLVQGWNSPLYF. The part of the CDR3 DNA that was read is TGTGCCTGGAGTCTAGTACAGGGGTGGAATTCGCCC.